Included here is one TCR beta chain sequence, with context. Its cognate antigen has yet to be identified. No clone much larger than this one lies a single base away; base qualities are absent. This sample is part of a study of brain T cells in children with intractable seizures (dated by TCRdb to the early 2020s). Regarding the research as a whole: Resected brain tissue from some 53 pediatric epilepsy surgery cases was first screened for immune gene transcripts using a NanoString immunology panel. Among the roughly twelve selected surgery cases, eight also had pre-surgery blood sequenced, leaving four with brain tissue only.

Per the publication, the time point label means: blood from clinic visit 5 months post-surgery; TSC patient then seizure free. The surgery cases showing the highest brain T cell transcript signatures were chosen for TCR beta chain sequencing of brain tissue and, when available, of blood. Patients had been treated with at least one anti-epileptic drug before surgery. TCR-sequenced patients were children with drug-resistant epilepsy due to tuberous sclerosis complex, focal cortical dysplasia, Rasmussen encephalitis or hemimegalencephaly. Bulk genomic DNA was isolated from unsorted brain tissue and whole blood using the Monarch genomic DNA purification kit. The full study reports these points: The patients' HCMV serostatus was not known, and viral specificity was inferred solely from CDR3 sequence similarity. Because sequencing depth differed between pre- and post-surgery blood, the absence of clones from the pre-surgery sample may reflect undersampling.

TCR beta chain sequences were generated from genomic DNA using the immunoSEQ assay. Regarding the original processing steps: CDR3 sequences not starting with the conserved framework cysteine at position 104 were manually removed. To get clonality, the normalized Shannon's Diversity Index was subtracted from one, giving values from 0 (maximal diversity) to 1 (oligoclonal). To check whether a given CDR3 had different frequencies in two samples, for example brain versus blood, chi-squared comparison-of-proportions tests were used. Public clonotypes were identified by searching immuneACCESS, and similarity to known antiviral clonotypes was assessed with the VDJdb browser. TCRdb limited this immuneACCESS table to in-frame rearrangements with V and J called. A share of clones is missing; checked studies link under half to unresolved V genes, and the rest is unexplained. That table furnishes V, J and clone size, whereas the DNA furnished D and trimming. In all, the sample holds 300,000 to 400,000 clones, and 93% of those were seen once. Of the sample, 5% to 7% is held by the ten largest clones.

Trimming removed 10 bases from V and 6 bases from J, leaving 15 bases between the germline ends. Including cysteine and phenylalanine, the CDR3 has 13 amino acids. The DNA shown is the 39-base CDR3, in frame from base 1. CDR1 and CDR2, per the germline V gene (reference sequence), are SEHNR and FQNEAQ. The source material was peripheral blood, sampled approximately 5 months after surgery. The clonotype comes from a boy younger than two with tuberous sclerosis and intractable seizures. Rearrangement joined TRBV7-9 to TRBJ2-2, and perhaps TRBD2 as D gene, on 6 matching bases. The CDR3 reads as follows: CANPGLPPGELFF. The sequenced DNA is TGTGCCAACCCGGGACTTCCCCCCGGGGAGCTGTTTTTT.